This T cell receptor (beta chain) appears in the sequencing data of a study of blood T cell repertoires in COVID-19. In the original workflow: It was from reference gene primer amplification that nucleated cell counts were estimated. The protocol was immunoSEQ multiplex PCR, while the TCRdb copy is restricted to in-frame clones and leaves out a portion. The V and J calls and clone size come from that table; D and trimming were worked out from the DNA. The sample contains around 210,000 clones, 70% to 90% of which appear only once. Source material: PBMCs or T cells enriched from blood (not recorded which). The receptor comes from a woman in her late teens or twenties who had recovered from COVID-19.

The CDR3 loop reads CASSFTGVNQPQHF. The CDR3 DNA follows: TGTGCCAGCAGCTTCACCGGGGTCAATCAGCCCCAGCATTTT. The V gene is TRBV7-9, the J gene TRBJ1-5; D ambiguous. The length of the CDR3 is 14 residues. Germline V gene lookup returns CDR1 SEHNR and CDR2 FQNEAQ (reference sequence). Trimming cost V 3 bases and J 3 bases, with 9 bases left between them.